The 2 T cell receptor beta chains below were found in one sample sequenced in a study of molecular identifiers for immune sequencing clone quantification (dated by TCRdb to the late 2010s). Preparation of the library involved PCR. The instrument given in TCRdb is NextSeq 500. TCRdb took the public reads, trimmed them with fastp at Q25, ran MiXCR for clone calling and kept in-frame beta chains. When rows share a CDR3 protein, they turn into one entry using the most common DNA and genes. The sample records hundreds of thousands of distinct CDR3 sequences, 25% of which are singletons. The ten largest clones add up to 0.78% of the sample. Source material: naive CD8+ T cells from blood, with Jurkat cell RNA spiked in. Explained via the paper, the cell subset or site label denotes: FACS-sorted CD8+CD4-CCR7+CD45RA+ naive T cells. The receptor set was obtained from a human donor in good health. Some libraries in this study had Jurkat cell RNA spiked in.

Only a few counts were recorded for this clonotype. V usage is TRBV27 and J usage is TRBJ2-7; D is unclear. The CDR3 consists of 15 residues. V lost 5 bases to trimming and J lost 6 bases, with 20 bases between them. Looked up from germline, CDR1 is MNHEY and CDR2 is SMNVEV (reference sequence). The CDR3 reads CASSTNQIIGSEQYF. CDR3 coding DNA: TGTGCCAGCAGTACCAACCAAATTATTGGGTCCGAGCAGTACTTC.

In this sample, this clonotype turned up a few times. V gene TRBV4-2 combines with J gene TRBJ2-5, with D possibly being TRBD1 or TRBD2 (5 bases each). CDR1 LGHNA and CDR2 YNFKEQ come from the germline V gene. The CDR3 loop spans 17 amino acids. Trimming removed 4 bases at V and 5 bases at J, with 23 bases between. The CDR3 nucleotides read TGTGCCAGCAGCCCAAGGGACCAGGAGTCTCTTTCGGAGACCCAGTACTTC. Translation: CASSPRDQESLSETQYF.